Sequencing of this T cell receptor (beta chain) was carried out in a study of CD8 T cell repertoires and HIV-1 epitope variants. Germline CDR1 LNHDA, CDR2 SQIVND (reference sequence). The CDR3 loop spans 13 amino acids. The V end was cut by 8 bases, the J end by 3 bases, with 10 bases between. Sequenced by immunoSEQ multiplex PCR; TCRdb stores in-frame clones only, minus some. The table has 3,000 or so clones, 73% seen once. With respect to this clone: Its target is not known.

The source is a male donor with HIV. The V gene is TRBV19, the J gene TRBJ2-2, with D perhaps being TRBD1 or TRBD2 (5 bases each). The sequenced sample was cultured CD8+ T cells derived from PBMCs. Written as DNA, the CDR3 is TGTGCCAGTGGGTGGGGGTACACCGGGGAGCTGTTTTTT. This translates into CASGWGYTGELFF.